The 10 T cell receptor beta chains given below trace back to one sample, sequenced in a study of cytomegalovirus exposure and HLA in healthy donors (dated by TCRdb to about 2017). Libraries were built with the immunoSEQ multiplex PCR assay. A mixture of 60 forward primers for TCR Vbeta segments and 13 reverse primers for TCR Jbeta segments was used in the multiplex PCR. In TCRdb, the immuneACCESS table is reduced to in-frame sequences with V and J assigned. These tables do not hold every clone; where another copy was compared, an unresolved V gene accounts for under half, and the others remain unexplained. The sample has 150,000 to 200,000 clones on record, over 70% of them singletons. The top ten clones comprise about 0.5% of the sample. Sequenced material: PBMCs. The receptors derive from a woman in her forties or fifties in good health and CMV-seronegative.

CDR3 region: CASSSLLYEQYF. The CDR3 nucleotides are TGTGCCAGCAGTTCCCTCCTTTACGAGCAGTACTTC. The V call is TRBV28, the J call TRBJ2-7; D ambiguous. The germline V gene has CDR1 MDHEN and CDR2 SYDVKM. The CDR3 is 12 residues long. V lost 4 bases, J lost 4 bases, and 8 bases lay in between.

This chain uses TRBV6-5 with TRBJ2-2, with TRBD2 identical over 10 bases. Germline values: CDR1 MNHEY, CDR2 SVGAGI. After removal of 4 bases from V and 5 bases from J, the junction contained 4 bases not matched to a gene. This CDR3 region has 15 residues. The CDR3 is CASSFLAGETGELFF. The CDR3 DNA reads TGTGCCAGCAGTTTCCTAGCGGGAGAAACCGGGGAGCTGTTTTTT.

Regarding this clone: Within the sample, other DNA sequences also encode this same CDR3. CDR3 region: CAKFPGLAFLEQFF. CDR3 bases: TGTGCCAAATTCCCGGGACTAGCGTTTCTTGAGCAGTTCTTC. The chain employs TRBV7-3 and TRBJ2-1; 10 bases are a match to TRBD2. CDR1 and CDR2 from the germline V gene are SGHTA and FQGTGA. The CDR3 contains 14 residues. The V gene end was trimmed by 10 bases and the J gene end by 9 bases; junction bases not matched to a gene: 12.

The chain links TRBV4-2 to TRBJ2-3; 10 bases are a match to TRBD2. This CDR3 is built from 20 residues. Trimming at V came to 3 bases and at J to 4 bases, leaving 19 bases not matched to a gene. Germline V CDR1 and CDR2: LGHNA, YNFKEQ. The CDR3 DNA follows: TGTGCCAGCAGCCACCTCCCCGGCCTGCAGGCTAGCGGGAGCCCAGATACGCAGTATTTT. Amino acid sequence: CASSHLPGLQASGSPDTQYF.

The chain is built from TRBV6-5 and TRBJ1-4; D ambiguous. In germline, CDR1 is MNHEY, CDR2 SVGAGI. This CDR3 has 15 residues. V gave up 0 bases and J gave up 8 bases, with 13 bases separating them. CDR3 sequence: CASSYSWFRNEKLFF. As DNA, the CDR3 is TGTGCCAGCAGTTACTCTTGGTTCAGGAACGAAAAACTGTTTTTT.

This chain uses TRBV9 with TRBJ2-5; no firm D call. The J call may be in error: the DNA end matches TRBJ2-7 better. CDR3 size: 13 residues. Per the germline V gene, CDR1 is SGDLS and CDR2 is YYNGEE. CDR3 sequence reads: CASSVGSWPEQYF. CDR3 in DNA: TGTGCCAGCAGCGTAGGTAGCTGGCCCGAGCAGTACTTC.

This clone was recorded once. V is TRBV5-6 and J is TRBJ2-1, with 7 bases identical to TRBD2. The germline gives CDR1 SGHDT, CDR2 YYEEEE. With V trimmed by 0 bases and J by 7 bases, 7 bases remained unmatched. There are 15 residues in the CDR3. CDR3 nucleotide sequence: TGTGCCAGCAGCTTGGTTCTAGCGGAGGGTAATGAGCAGTTCTTC. Translation: CASSLVLAEGNEQFF.

The chain is built from TRBV6-5 and TRBJ2-5, with a tentative D call TRBD1 (5 bases). The J call may be mistaken, given a closer DNA end match to TRBJ2-7. CDR1 and CDR2 from the germline V gene are MNHEY and SVGAGI. The CDR3 contains 14 residues. The CDR3 reads CASSRDSSSYEQYF. The CDR3 coding sequence is TGTGCCAGCAGTCGCGACAGTAGCTCCTACGAGCAGTACTTC.

V usage is TRBV9 and J usage is TRBJ1-2; 7 positions match TRBD1. The CDR3 length is 15 residues. The germline V gene has CDR1 SGDLS and CDR2 YYNGEE. V shed 10 bases and J 0 bases; nucleotides not matched to a gene: 12. The CDR3 nucleotides read TGTGCCGGAAAGAGACAGGGTTATTCTAACTATGGCTACACCTTC. It is translated as CAGKRQGYSNYGYTF.

The table lists this clone with a count of one. The chain carries TRBV2 and TRBJ1-2; the D gene is possibly TRBD1 (5 bases). The CDR3 contains 13 residues. Between the trimmed V and J ends, which lost 6 bases and 3 bases, there was a span of 11 bases. Germline V gene sequence: CDR1 SNHLY, CDR2 FYNNEI. The CDR3 DNA reads TGTGCCAGCAGGCTCGGGGGGGACTATGGCTACACCTTC. Amino acids: CASRLGGDYGYTF.